The clone carrying this TCR beta chain was counted only a few times. The sample originates from a study of PD-L1 blockade in urothelial cancer. From germline, CDR1 is ENHRY and CDR2 SYGVKD. Trimming took 6 bases from V and 7 from J; bases not matched to a gene: 9. The CDR3 is made up of 15 amino acids. Profiling relied on immunoSEQ multiplex PCR, and the TCRdb table lists in-frame clones only, not all of them. The sample records fewer than 45,000 clones, over 70% being singletons. Sequenced material: PBMCs, taken around atezolizumab (anti-PD-L1) treatment. The chain joins TRBV10-3 to TRBJ1-1; TRBD1 aligns across 12 bases. This TCR was sampled from a man in his 60s with urothelial cancer. This CDR3 is CAIRPGQGAYGEAFF. Written as DNA, the CDR3 is TGTGCCATCAGGCCGGGACAGGGGGCCTACGGTGAAGCTTTCTTT.